This TCR beta chain was obtained from a study of T cell responses to AZD1222 COVID-19 vaccine. Notes on the study in general: It should be noted that donors were predominantly white British and more often female, and clonal diversity was possibly underestimated.

Assay: immunoSEQ multiplex PCR; the TCRdb copy retains only in-frame clones and omits some. The sample includes 90,000 to 150,000 clones, roughly 90% of them seen just once. As concerns this clone: Its antigen is as yet unknown.

CDR3 size: 15 residues. V lost 3 bases to trimming and J lost 1 base; unmatched junction nucleotides: 4. Germline-derived CDR1 and CDR2 are SGDLS and YYNGEE. V usage is TRBV9 and J usage is TRBJ2-3; 8 bases line up with TRBD2. The sequence came from an adult in good health. The sample was peripheral blood, taken on day 0 of AZD1222 vaccination. The CDR3 sequence is CASSADSGGTDTQYF. The DNA for the CDR3 is TGTGCCAGCAGCGCTGATAGCGGGGGCACAGATACGCAGTATTTT.